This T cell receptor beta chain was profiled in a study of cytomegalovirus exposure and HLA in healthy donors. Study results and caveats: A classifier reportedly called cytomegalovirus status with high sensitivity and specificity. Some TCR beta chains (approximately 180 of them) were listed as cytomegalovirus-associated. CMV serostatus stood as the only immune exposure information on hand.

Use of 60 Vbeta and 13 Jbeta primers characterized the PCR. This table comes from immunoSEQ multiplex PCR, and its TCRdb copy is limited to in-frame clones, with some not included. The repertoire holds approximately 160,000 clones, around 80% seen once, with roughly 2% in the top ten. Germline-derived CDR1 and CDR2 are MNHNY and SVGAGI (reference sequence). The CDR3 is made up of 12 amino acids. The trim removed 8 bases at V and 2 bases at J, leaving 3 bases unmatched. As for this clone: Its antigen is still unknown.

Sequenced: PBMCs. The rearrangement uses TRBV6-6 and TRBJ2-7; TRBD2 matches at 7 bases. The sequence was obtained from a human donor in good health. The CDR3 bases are TGTGCCAGCGACAGCGGGGCCTACGAGCAGTACTTC. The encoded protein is CASDSGAYEQYF.